The following is a T cell receptor (beta chain) sequence with its context. Repertoires were generated with immunoSEQ multiplex PCR, while TCRdb's copy carries only in-frame clones and drops some. The sample lists about 79,000 clones; 80% to 95% were seen once. This sample is part of a study of T cell changes during pregnancy in multiple sclerosis. CDR3 length: 11 residues. V gave up 7 bases and J gave up 8 bases, with 14 bases separating them. Germline CDR1 is SQVTM and CDR2 is ANQGSEA. The source of this sequence is a female donor in good health, enrolled as a control in a pregnancy study. The source material was peripheral blood, sampled in the second trimester of pregnancy. J is TRBJ1-2 and V is TRBV29-1; D ambiguous. CDR3 nucleotide sequence: TGCAGCGCCCCTGGAGGACGAGGCTACACCTTC. This translates into CSAPGGRGYTF.